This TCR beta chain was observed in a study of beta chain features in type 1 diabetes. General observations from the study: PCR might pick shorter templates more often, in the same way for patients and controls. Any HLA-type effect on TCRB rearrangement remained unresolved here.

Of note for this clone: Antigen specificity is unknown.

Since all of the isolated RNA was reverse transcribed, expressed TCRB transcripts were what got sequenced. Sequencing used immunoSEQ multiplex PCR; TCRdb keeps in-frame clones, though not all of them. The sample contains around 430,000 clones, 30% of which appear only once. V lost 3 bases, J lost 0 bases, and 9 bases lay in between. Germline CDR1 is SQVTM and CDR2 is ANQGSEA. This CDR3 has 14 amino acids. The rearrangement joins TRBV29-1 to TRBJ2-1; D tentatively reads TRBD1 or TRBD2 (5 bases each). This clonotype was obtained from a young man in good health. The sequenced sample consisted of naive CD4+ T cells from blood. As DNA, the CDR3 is TGCAGCGTTGAGGGGGTCAACTCCTACAATGAGCAGTTCTTC. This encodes CSVEGVNSYNEQFF.